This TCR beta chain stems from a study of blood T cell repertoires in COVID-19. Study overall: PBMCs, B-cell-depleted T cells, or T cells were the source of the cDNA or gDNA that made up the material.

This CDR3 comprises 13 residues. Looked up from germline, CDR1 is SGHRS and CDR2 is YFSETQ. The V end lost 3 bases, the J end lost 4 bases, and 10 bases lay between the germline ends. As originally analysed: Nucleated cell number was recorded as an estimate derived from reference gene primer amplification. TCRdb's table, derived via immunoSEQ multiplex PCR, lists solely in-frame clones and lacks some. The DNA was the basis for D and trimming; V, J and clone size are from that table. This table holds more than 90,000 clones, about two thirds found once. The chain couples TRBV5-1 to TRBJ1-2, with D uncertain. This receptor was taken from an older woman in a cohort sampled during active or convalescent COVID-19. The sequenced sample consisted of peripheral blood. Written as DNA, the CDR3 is TGCGCCAGCAGCTCCCTATTACCCTATGGCTACACCTTC. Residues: CASSSLLPYGYTF.